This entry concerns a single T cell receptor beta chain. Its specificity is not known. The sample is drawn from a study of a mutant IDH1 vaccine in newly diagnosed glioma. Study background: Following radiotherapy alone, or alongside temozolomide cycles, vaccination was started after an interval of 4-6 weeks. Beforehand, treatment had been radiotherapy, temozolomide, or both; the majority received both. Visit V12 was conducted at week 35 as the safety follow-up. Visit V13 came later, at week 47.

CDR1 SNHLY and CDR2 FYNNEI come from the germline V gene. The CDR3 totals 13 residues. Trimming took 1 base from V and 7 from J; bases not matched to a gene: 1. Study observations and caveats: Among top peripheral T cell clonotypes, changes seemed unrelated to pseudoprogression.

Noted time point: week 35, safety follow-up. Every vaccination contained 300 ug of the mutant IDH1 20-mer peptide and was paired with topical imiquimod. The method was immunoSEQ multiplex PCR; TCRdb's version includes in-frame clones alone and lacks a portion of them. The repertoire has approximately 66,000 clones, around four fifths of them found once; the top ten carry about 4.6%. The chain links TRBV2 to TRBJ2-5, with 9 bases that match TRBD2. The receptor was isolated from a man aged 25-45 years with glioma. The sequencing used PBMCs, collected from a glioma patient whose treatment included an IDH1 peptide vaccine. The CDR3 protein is CASSEVAGVTQYF. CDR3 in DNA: TGTGCCAGCAGTGAAGTAGCGGGGGTGACCCAGTACTTC.